This entry lists 18 T cell receptor beta chains sequenced from one sample in a study of radiotherapy plus CTLA-4 blockade in lung cancer. TCRdb keeps only in-frame clones here, not all; method: immunoSEQ multiplex PCR. The sample contains under 95,000 clones, roughly four fifths of which appear only once. Sequencing used peripheral blood, obtained from a patient treated with radiotherapy plus ipilimumab. All receptors come from a human donor with non-small cell lung cancer who had stable disease on radiotherapy plus ipilimumab.

This chain joins TRBV2 and TRBJ2-7; 7 bases align to TRBD1. Germline V gene lookup returns CDR1 SNHLY and CDR2 FYNNEI. The junction had 4 bases not matched to a gene; V was cut back by 2 bases and J by 3 bases. The CDR3 runs 14 residues. In nucleotides, the CDR3 is TGTGCCAGCAGTGAAACCGGGACAGACTACGAGCAGTACTTC. Protein product: CASSETGTDYEQYF.

The chain is built from TRBV11-2 and TRBJ1-2, with unresolved D. Germline V gives CDR1 SGHAT, CDR2 FQNNGV. The V gene lost 1 base and the J gene lost 2 bases, with 8 bases spanning the gap. CDR3 length equals 14 residues. CDR3 sequence: CASSLGLGNYGYTF. The CDR3 DNA sequence: TGTGCCAGCAGCTTAGGGCTCGGGAACTATGGCTACACCTTC.

This clone was recorded only once. The genes are TRBV5-1 and TRBJ2-7; D remains ambiguous. V was shortened by 4 bases and J by 6 bases, with 8 bases between the two germline ends. The CDR3 is 11 amino acids. Germline V gives CDR1 SGHRS, CDR2 YFSETQ. The CDR3 nucleotides read TGCGCCAGCAGCGAAGGCCGCGAGCAGTACTTC. Protein: CASSEGREQYF.

The chain has TRBV6-6 and TRBJ2-7, with a tentative D call TRBD2 (6 bases). The V end was cut by 10 bases, the J end by 1 base, with 17 bases between. Germline-derived CDR1 and CDR2 are MNHNY and SVGAGI (reference sequence). The CDR3 extends over 14 amino acids. The CDR3, as DNA: TGTGCCACCATGGAGGGAGGAGGGTCCTACGAGCAGTACTTC. It codes for CATMEGGGSYEQYF.

J is TRBJ1-3 and V is TRBV28, with D unclear. Trimming shortened V by 2 bases and J by 6 bases, and 2 bases separated the two germline ends. This CDR3 comprises 11 residues. Looked up from germline, CDR1 is MDHEN and CDR2 is SYDVKM. The CDR3 DNA sequence: TGTGCCAGCAGTTTAAAAAACACCATATATTTT. Translated: CASSLKNTIYF.

V gene TRBV5-8 combines with J gene TRBJ2-3; TRBD1 aligns across 8 bases. Germline V gene lookup returns CDR1 SGHTS and CDR2 YDEGEE. The length of the CDR3 is 16 residues. Trimming removed 1 base from V and 2 bases from J; junction bases left unmatched: 6. Here the CDR3 reads CASSLPGQATTDTQYF. DNA for the CDR3: TGTGCCAGCAGCTTGCCGGGACAGGCTACCACAGATACGCAGTATTTT.

J is TRBJ2-7 and V is TRBV9; 15 bases agree with TRBD2. Germline V gene lookup returns CDR1 SGDLS and CDR2 YYNGEE. The CDR3 extends over 15 amino acids. V trimming: 3 bases; J trimming: 5 bases; junction bases outside the gene matches: 3. The CDR3 sequence: CASSEGLAGGNEQYF. The DNA of the CDR3 is TGTGCCAGCAGCGAGGGACTAGCGGGAGGAAACGAGCAGTACTTC.

The V and J genes are TRBV11-2 and TRBJ1-4; TRBD1 agrees at 8 bases. CDR3 length equals 16 residues. The junction had 4 bases not matched to a gene; V was cut back by 4 bases and J by 0 bases. CDR1 is SGHAT, CDR2 FQNNGV, per germline. CDR3 bases: TGTGCCAGCAGCTGGATACAGGGGGCAACTAATGAAAAACTGTTTTTT. It specifies CASSWIQGATNEKLFF.

The chain carries TRBV11-2 and TRBJ2-2; maybe TRBD2 (6 bases). V gave up 3 bases and J gave up 1 base, with 15 bases separating them. Germline V gene lookup returns CDR1 SGHAT and CDR2 FQNNGV. The CDR3 length is 17 residues. The CDR3 here is CASSFPHGRGNTGELFF. The CDR3 coding sequence is TGTGCCAGCAGCTTCCCTCACGGGCGGGGGAACACCGGGGAGCTGTTTTTT.

This clone has just one count. This chain joins TRBV29-1 and TRBJ1-1; D remains ambiguous. The CDR3 has 10 amino acids. V lost 4 bases and J lost 1, with 1 base in between. Germline V gene sequence: CDR1 SQVTM, CDR2 ANQGSEA. DNA of the CDR3: TGCAGCGTTGGGAACACTGAAGCTTTCTTT. Its protein is CSVGNTEAFF.

This chain joins TRBV4-2 and TRBJ2-5; perhaps TRBD2 as D (5 bases). Between the trimmed V and J ends, which lost 0 bases and 6 bases, there was a span of 14 bases. The germline CDR1 and CDR2 sequences are LGHNA and YNFKEQ. The CDR3 has 15 amino acids. DNA of the CDR3: TGTGCCAGCAGCCAAGATTTCGAGGGTCAGCAGACCCAGTACTTC. Translation gives CASSQDFEGQQTQYF.

The genes are TRBV14 and TRBJ1-2; D gene ambiguous. The CDR3 loop spans 16 amino acids. Germline V gives CDR1 SGHDN, CDR2 FVKESK. V was trimmed by 4 bases and J by 4 bases, leaving 19 bases between them. In DNA, the CDR3 is TGTGCCAGCAGCCCCCTAACCACGGGGAAACCCTATGGCTACACCTTC. Protein product: CASSPLTTGKPYGYTF.

The rearrangement links TRBV2 to TRBJ2-2, with D hard to call. V was pared by 4 bases and J by 0 bases, with 9 bases between. The length of the CDR3 is 15 residues. Germline CDR1 SNHLY, CDR2 FYNNEI. As DNA, the CDR3 is TGTGCCAGCAGTGCGCAGGCTCCGAACACCGGGGAGCTGTTTTTT. This codes for CASSAQAPNTGELFF.

The chain recombines TRBV5-4 with TRBJ1-4; TRBD1 agrees at 8 bases. The CDR3 contains 15 residues. Germline assignment: CDR1 SGHNT and CDR2 YYREEE (reference sequence). V shed 0 bases, J shed 7 bases, and the junction held 5 bases outside the gene matches. The chain's CDR3 is CASSLERTGREKLFF. Written as DNA, the CDR3 is TGTGCCAGCAGCTTGGAACGGACAGGGCGTGAAAAACTGTTTTTT.

The count of this clone is one. A junction end diverges from the germline sequence, so it may reflect a read error. The rearrangement links TRBV18 to TRBJ1-4; 9 bases agree with TRBD1. The germline V gene has CDR1 KGHSH and CDR2 LQKENI. This CDR3 spans 14 amino acids. Here the CDR3 reads CASSPQGADEKLFF. In DNA, the CDR3 is TGTGCCAGCTCCCCACAGGGGGCTGATGAAAAACTGTTTTTT.

The V call is TRBV9, the J call TRBJ2-7; 10 nucleotides align to TRBD1. J gave up 4 bases and V 4 bases, and 11 bases lay outside the gene matches. Germline V lookup: CDR1 SGDLS, CDR2 YYNGEE. The length of the CDR3 is 16 residues. The CDR3 coding sequence is TGTGCCAGCAGCTCCAGCGCGGGGACAGGGGATTACGAGCAGTACTTC. It encodes CASSSSAGTGDYEQYF.

V and J are TRBV6-1 and TRBJ1-2, with 7 bases that match TRBD1. V trimming: 6 bases; J trimming: 1 base; junction bases outside the gene matches: 5. CDR1 MNHNS and CDR2 SASEGT come from the germline V gene. CDR3 length: 14 residues. CDR3 sequence (DNA): TGTGCCAGCAGACCGGGACAGATTAACTATGGCTACACCTTC. As protein: CASRPGQINYGYTF.

The genes are TRBV5-8 and TRBJ2-7; 13 bases match TRBD2. Per the germline V gene, CDR1 is SGHTS and CDR2 is YDEGEE. The V and J ends lost 4 bases and 5 bases, in that order; junction bases with no gene match: 9. The CDR3 contains 16 residues. The CDR3 sequence is CASSGATSGRIDEQYF. DNA for the CDR3: TGTGCCAGCAGCGGGGCGACTAGCGGGAGGATAGACGAGCAGTACTTC.